The 32 T cell receptor beta chains given below trace back to one sample, sequenced in a study of blood T cell repertoires in COVID-19. Generated by immunoSEQ multiplex PCR, the TCRdb table keeps only in-frame clones and is missing some. The data hold roughly 330,000 clones, with around 87% observed a single time. Sequences were obtained from PBMCs or T cells enriched from blood (not recorded which). Receptors were obtained from a woman aged 25 to 39 who had recovered from COVID-19.

This clone was seen only once. J is TRBJ2-7 and V is TRBV6-5, with a possible D match to TRBD2 (5 bases). Trimming stripped 6 bases from V and 3 bases from J, with 15 bases between. The CDR3 has 14 residues. Germline CDR1 and CDR2: MNHEY and SVGAGI. The chain's CDR3 is CASSSSGYNYEQYF. CDR3 nucleotide sequence: TGTGCCAGCAGCAGTTCGGGATACAACTACGAGCAGTACTTC.

The V gene is TRBV11-2, the J gene TRBJ2-7; no clear D gene. V was clipped by 2 bases and J by 5 bases, with 13 bases between them. This CDR3 contains 14 residues. Looked up from germline, CDR1 is SGHAT and CDR2 is FQNNGV. The CDR3 here is CASSLTPLAHEQYF. For the CDR3, the DNA is TGTGCCAGCAGCTTAACTCCCCTCGCACACGAGCAGTACTTC. The full variable domain, with the rest looked up from reference TRBV11-2 and TRBJ2-7, is EAGVAQSPRYKIIEKRQSVAFWCNPISGHATLYWYQQILGQGPKLLIQFQNNGVVDDSQLPKDRFSAERLKGVDSTLKIQPAKLEDSAVYLCASSLTPLAHEQYFGPGTRLTVT.

This chain uses TRBV5-4 with TRBJ2-3, with 16 bases identical to TRBD2. Germline-derived CDR1 and CDR2 are SGHNT and YYREEE (reference sequence). Losses at the gene ends were 6 bases for V and 7 bases for J; bases not matched to a gene: 17. This CDR3 spans 19 amino acids. CDR3 coding DNA: TGTGCCAGCAACGCAGAATCCGGGACTAGCGGGGGGGCTATAAATACGCAGTATTTT. This translates into CASNAESGTSGGAINTQYF.

The genes are TRBV11-2 and TRBJ1-2; weak D call: TRBD1 (5 bases). V was shortened by 3 bases and J by 5 bases, with 10 bases between the two germline ends. The CDR3 sequence is 13 residues long. The germline V gene encodes CDR1 SGHAT and CDR2 FQNNGV. The DNA for the CDR3 is TGTGCCAGCAGCTTCGGGGGTCTGTATGGCTACACCTTC. As protein: CASSFGGLYGYTF.

The J gene is TRBJ1-1, the V gene TRBV4-2; perhaps TRBD1 as D (6 bases). Germline CDR1 reads LGHNA; CDR2 reads YNFKEQ. CDR3 length: 16 residues. V dropped 0 bases and J dropped 5 bases, with 16 bases sitting between them. The CDR3 reads CASSQDRGGHRTEAFF. The CDR3 DNA reads as TGTGCCAGCAGCCAAGATCGCGGGGGGCATAGAACTGAAGCTTTCTTT.

CDR3 sequence: CASSARIGGERNSPLHF. CDR3 coding DNA: TGCGCCAGCAGCGCCAGGATCGGGGGAGAACGAAATTCACCCCTCCACTTT. The genes are TRBV5-1 and TRBJ1-6; the D gene is possibly TRBD1 (5 bases). The CDR3 length is 17 residues. CDR1 is SGHRS, CDR2 YFSETQ, per germline. V was cut by 4 bases and J by 7 bases, with 21 bases left in between.

The chain employs TRBV19 and TRBJ1-2, with TRBD1 identical over 7 bases. From germline, CDR1 is LNHDA and CDR2 SQIVND (reference sequence). This CDR3 spans 14 amino acids. After removal of 1 base from V and 6 bases from J, the junction contained 5 bases not matched to a gene. This CDR3 is CASSIGGTVNGYTF. DNA of the CDR3: TGTGCCAGTAGTATAGGGGGGACAGTAAATGGCTACACCTTC.

The chain recombines TRBV4-2 with TRBJ1-1, with a weak D call TRBD1 (5 bases). V was shortened by 3 bases and J by 2 bases, with 13 bases between the two germline ends. The CDR3 spans 15 residues. The germline V gene has CDR1 LGHNA and CDR2 YNFKEQ. CDR3 sequence: CASSQEEGRNTEAFF. The CDR3 nucleotides read TGTGCCAGCAGCCAGGAGGAGGGGAGAAACACTGAAGCTTTCTTT.

J is TRBJ1-1 and V is TRBV5-1; tentative D call: TRBD1 (6 bases). V was pared by 3 bases and J by 3 bases, with 15 bases between. The germline CDR1 and CDR2 sequences are SGHRS and YFSETQ. The CDR3 runs 15 residues. Here the CDR3 reads CASSSRQTGYTEAFF. The CDR3 DNA reads TGCGCCAGCAGCTCGCGACAAACAGGGTACACTGAAGCTTTCTTT.

CDR3 region: CASRTGEPDTQYF. The CDR3, as DNA: TGTGCCAGCAGAACGGGGGAGCCAGATACGCAGTATTTT. This chain connects TRBV6-5 to TRBJ2-3, with a possible D match to TRBD2 (6 bases). Germline values: CDR1 MNHEY, CDR2 SVGAGI. The length of the CDR3 is 13 residues. Trimming removed 6 bases from V and 4 bases from J, with 11 bases in between.

The chain carries TRBV5-1 and TRBJ2-1, with D possibly matching TRBD2 (6 bases). The CDR3 runs to 15 residues. V lost 4 bases and J 9 bases, leaving 20 bases between the germline ends. CDR1 SGHRS and CDR2 YFSETQ come from the germline V gene. The CDR3 DNA sequence: TGCGCCAGCAGCCCGGGGACTGGTGGTGGCTTTGAGCAGTTCTTC. Its protein is CASSPGTGGGFEQFF.

This clone was counted between two and nine times. The chain couples TRBV3-1 (or the pseudogene TRBV3-2) to TRBJ1-2; possible D gene TRBD1, 6 bases. This CDR3 contains 14 residues. The ends were cut back, 0 bases at V and 5 bases at J, with 10 bases in the middle. Germline values: CDR1 LGHDT, CDR2 YNNKEL (reference sequence). CDR3 DNA sequence: TGTGCCAGCAGCCAAGAGGGGACAAGGTATGGCTACACCTTC. It is translated as CASSQEGTRYGYTF.

In this sample, this clone turned up many times. The chain couples TRBV19 to TRBJ2-2, with a tentative D call TRBD1 (6 bases). With 3 bases removed from V and 7 bases from J, the gap between germline ends came to 9 bases. Germline-derived CDR1 and CDR2 are LNHDA and SQIVND (reference sequence). CDR3 length: 13 residues. The CDR3 DNA follows: TGTGCCAGTAGTATTTCAGGGGTCGGGGAGCTGTTTTTT. Protein: CASSISGVGELFF. The full variable domain, its missing parts supplied by reference TRBV19 and TRBJ2-2, is DGGITQSPKYLFRKEGQNVTLSCEQNLNHDAMYWYRQDPGQGLRLIYYSQIVNDFQKGDIAEGYSVSREKKESFPLTVTSAQKNPTAFYLCASSISGVGELFFGEGSRLTVL.

The chain carries TRBV19 and TRBJ2-1; tentative D call: TRBD2 (6 bases). CDR1 is LNHDA and CDR2 is SQIVND in the germline V gene (reference sequence). The CDR3 has 13 residues. Deletions cut 6 bases from V and 6 bases from J, with 12 bases between. CDR3 in DNA: TGTGCCAGTAGACCAGTGGAGGGCAATGAGCAGTTCTTC. It is translated as CASRPVEGNEQFF.

This clone showed up many times. The rearrangement links TRBV11-2 to TRBJ1-1; D unresolved. Germline V gives CDR1 SGHAT, CDR2 FQNNGV. The CDR3 length is 16 residues. V shed 2 bases and J shed 1 base, with 14 bases lying between them. CDR3: CASSLWREGTNTEAFF. The CDR3 coding sequence is TGTGCCAGCAGCTTATGGCGGGAGGGAACGAACACTGAAGCTTTCTTT.

This clone was found a few times. The chain combines TRBV14 with TRBJ1-2, with 7 positions matching TRBD1. Germline assignment: CDR1 SGHDN and CDR2 FVKESK. The CDR3 is 14 residues long. V lost 4 bases and J lost 8; bases outside the gene matches: 10. The CDR3 nucleotides read TGTGCCAGCAGCCCCTTAGAGAAGGGGGCCGGCTACACCTTC. It encodes CASSPLEKGAGYTF.

The gene calls are TRBV7-2 and TRBJ1-4; D gene uncertain. CDR1 is SGHTA and CDR2 is FQGNSA in the germline V gene. V was clipped by 5 bases and J by 2 bases, with 15 bases between them. This CDR3 has 16 residues. In nucleotides, the CDR3 is TGTGCCAGCAGCCCAGTCAGCGGGGTTACTAATGAAAAACTGTTTTTT. Translation: CASSPVSGVTNEKLFF.

This sequence joins TRBV5-6 and TRBJ2-5; D call uncertain. The CDR3 loop spans 12 amino acids. CDR1 and CDR2 from the germline V gene are SGHDT and YYEEEE. Trimming left V 0 bases short and J 5 bases short, with 5 bases between. The CDR3 sequence: CASSLDRETQYF. The CDR3 DNA is TGTGCCAGCAGCTTGGACCGGGAGACCCAGTACTTC. Together with reference TRBV5-6 and TRBJ2-5, the CDR3 gives the full variable domain: DAGVTQSPTHLIKTRGQQVTLRCSPKSGHDTVSWYQQALGQGPQFIFQYYEEEERQRGNFPDRFSGHQFPNYSSELNVNALLLGDSALYLCASSLDRETQYFGPGTRLLVL.

The gene calls are TRBV24-1 and TRBJ2-1, with D perhaps matching TRBD1 (6 bases). This CDR3 spans 16 amino acids. Germline values: CDR1 KGHDR, CDR2 SFDVKD. The V end was cut by 5 bases, the J end by 0 bases, with 13 bases between. The DNA for the CDR3 is TGTGCCACCAGTGGGATCACAGGGACCTCCTACAATGAGCAGTTCTTC. This codes for CATSGITGTSYNEQFF.

The V and J genes are TRBV5-1 and TRBJ2-1; D is possibly TRBD2 (5 bases). Germline-derived CDR1 and CDR2 are SGHRS and YFSETQ. The CDR3 covers 12 residues. V dropped 1 base and J dropped 7 bases, with 6 bases sitting between them. DNA of the CDR3: TGCGCCAGCAGCTTGACGGGGAATGAGCAGTTCTTC. Translation gives CASSLTGNEQFF. The full variable domain, in which reference TRBV5-1 and TRBJ2-1 provide the parts outside the CDR3, is KAGVTQTPRYLIKTRGQQVTLSCSPISGHRSVSWYQQTPGQGLQFLFEYFSETQRNKGNFPGRFSGRQFSNSRSEMNVSTLELGDSALYLCASSLTGNEQFFGPGTRLTVL.

The J gene is TRBJ1-1, the V gene TRBV30; D call uncertain. Germline CDR1 and CDR2: GTSNPN and SVGIG (reference sequence). The length of the CDR3 is 14 residues. V dropped 2 bases and J dropped 6 bases, with 16 bases sitting between them. This chain's CDR3 is CAWSPDRGVAEAFF. CDR3 sequence (DNA): TGTGCCTGGAGTCCAGACCGGGGTGTAGCTGAAGCTTTCTTT.

The chain has TRBV6-5 and TRBJ1-2; D remains ambiguous. Deletions cut 6 bases from V and 7 bases from J, with 9 bases between. Germline assignment: CDR1 MNHEY and CDR2 SVGAGI. The CDR3 contains 11 residues. CDR3 in amino acids: CASRDPGGYTF. CDR3 DNA sequence: TGTGCCAGCAGGGATCCGGGTGGCTACACCTTC.

The rearrangement uses TRBV4-3 and TRBJ2-3; D gene ambiguous. Germline V gene lookup returns CDR1 LGHNA and CDR2 YSLEER. Trimming pared 0 bases from V and 1 base from J, leaving 11 bases between. This CDR3 contains 16 residues. In DNA form, the CDR3 reads TGCGCCAGCAGCCAAGATGGTGTTCTAGGCACAGATACGCAGTATTTT. It codes for CASSQDGVLGTDTQYF.

This clone was seen only once. This chain joins TRBV21-1 and TRBJ2-7; the table's D call, TRBD1, was not checked against the DNA. TRBV21-1 is a pseudogene. This CDR3 contains 15 residues. The CDR3: CASSNPDKSFYEQYF. The CDR3 DNA follows: TGTGCCAGCAGCAACCCGGACAAATCGTTCTACGAGCAGTACTTC.

V usage is TRBV18 and J usage is TRBJ1-2; D unresolved. Germline CDR1 and CDR2: KGHSH and LQKENI. V lost 3 bases and J lost 3, with 11 bases in between. The CDR3 loop spans 14 amino acids. The CDR3 reads CASSPETADYGYTF. Written as DNA, the CDR3 is TGTGCCAGCTCACCGGAGACCGCCGACTATGGCTACACCTTC.

This clone was seen repeatedly, ten times or more. V is TRBV6-5 and J is TRBJ1-2, with 9 bases that match TRBD1. The ends lost 2 bases at V and 4 bases at J; junction bases unmatched: 5. The CDR3 spans 15 residues. Germline V gene data show CDR1 as MNHEY and CDR2 as SVGAGI. CDR3 in amino acids: CASSYRGQGTYGYTF. The CDR3 coding sequence is TGTGCCAGCAGTTACAGGGGACAGGGTACCTATGGCTACACCTTC.

The chain carries TRBV15 and TRBJ1-5; 7 bases are shared with TRBD1. From germline, CDR1 is LNHNV and CDR2 YYDKDF (reference sequence). There are 15 residues in the CDR3. J was trimmed by 4 bases and V by 5 bases; bases with no gene match: 8. This CDR3 is CATSFRQGGNQPQHF. The CDR3 bases are TGTGCCACCAGCTTTCGACAGGGAGGTAATCAGCCCCAGCATTTT.

The J gene is TRBJ2-2, the V gene TRBV6-5; tentative D call: TRBD2 (6 bases). Germline V gene sequence: CDR1 MNHEY, CDR2 SVGAGI. CDR3 length equals 13 residues. The V end lost 6 bases, the J end lost 4 bases, and 9 bases lay between the germline ends. As DNA, the CDR3 is TGTGCCAGCAGGGGACTTAGCACCGGGGAGCTGTTTTTT. Protein sequence: CASRGLSTGELFF.

The gene calls are TRBV25-1 and TRBJ1-1, with TRBD1 matching over 8 bases. The CDR3 has 14 amino acids. CDR1 and CDR2 from the germline V gene are MGHDK and SYGVNS. The V segment lost 7 bases and the J segment 0 bases; nucleotides outside the gene matches: 4. CDR3 in amino acids: CASNGDRLNTEAFF. The CDR3 DNA sequence: TGTGCCAGCAATGGGGACAGGCTGAACACTGAAGCTTTCTTT.

The chain carries TRBV5-1 and TRBJ2-3; D unclear. The CDR3 totals 18 residues. Trimming took 0 bases from V and 0 from J, leaving 17 bases between them. Germline V gives CDR1 SGHRS, CDR2 YFSETQ. The CDR3 DNA reads as TGCGCCAGCAGCTTGGCTATTGCTCGGGTTGCGAGCACAGATACGCAGTATTTT. Translating gives CASSLAIARVASTDTQYF.

The CDR3 here is CASSHKETGVHGYTF. Written as DNA, the CDR3 is TGTGCCAGCAGCCACAAAGAGACAGGGGTTCATGGCTACACCTTC. The V and J genes are TRBV3-1 (or the pseudogene TRBV3-2) and TRBJ1-2, with TRBD1 matching over 8 bases. Germline V gives CDR1 LGHDT, CDR2 YNNKEL (reference sequence). Germline trimming cut 3 bases from V and 6 bases from J; bases unmatched to any gene: 9. The CDR3 runs to 15 residues.

The J gene is TRBJ1-2, the V gene TRBV9, with D tentatively TRBD1 (5 bases). CDR1 and CDR2 from the germline V gene are SGDLS and YYNGEE. The CDR3 totals 16 residues. V was trimmed by 2 bases and J by 5 bases, leaving 19 bases between them. CDR3 in DNA: TGTGCCAGCAGCGTCTCCAATCCCCAAGGGGCGTATGGCTACACCTTC. This encodes CASSVSNPQGAYGYTF.